This entry lists 17 T cell receptor beta chains sequenced from one sample in a study of T cell clones after liver transplantation. Some clones are missing from TCRdb's copy, which holds only in-frame ones; the method was immunoSEQ multiplex PCR. The table shows more than 95,000 clones, with about 86% occurring only once. The sequences come from CD4+ T cells from blood, collected roughly 50 months after liver transplant. These receptors originate from a human patient who received a liver transplant. Some T cells may possibly be graft donor cells.

The chain joins TRBV19 to TRBJ1-5, with D tentatively TRBD1 (5 bases). The CDR3 loop spans 18 amino acids. With 4 bases removed from V and 0 bases from J, the gap between germline ends came to 19 bases. Germline CDR1 LNHDA, CDR2 SQIVND (reference sequence). CDR3 in amino acids: CASSTRQIPPASNQPQHF. CDR3 nucleotides: TGTGCCAGTAGTACCCGACAGATCCCCCCTGCTAGCAATCAGCCCCAGCATTTT. Looking up the rest from reference TRBV19 and TRBJ1-5 gives the full variable domain: DGGITQSPKYLFRKEGQNVTLSCEQNLNHDAMYWYRQDPGQGLRLIYYSQIVNDFQKGDIAEGYSVSREKKESFPLTVTSAQKNPTAFYLCASSTRQIPPASNQPQHFGDGTRLSIL.

The J gene is TRBJ1-6, the V gene TRBV7-3; 7 bases fit TRBD1. Germline CDR1 reads SGHTA; CDR2 reads FQGTGA. The CDR3 runs 20 residues. V gave up 0 bases and J gave up 5 bases; unmatched junction bases: 16. Here the CDR3 DNA reads TGTGCCAGCAGCTTAACGTTCGGCAGGGCCGCTACAGGGGATAATTCACCCCTCCACTTT. Translated, it gives CASSLTFGRAATGDNSPLHF.

The chain joins TRBV9 to TRBJ2-2, with 7 bases lining up with TRBD1. This CDR3 has 15 residues. V lost 4 bases, J lost 0 bases, and 3 bases stayed unmatched. Germline V CDR1 and CDR2: SGDLS, YYNGEE. The CDR3 here is CASSSGQPNTGELFF. In nucleotides, the CDR3 is TGTGCCAGCAGCTCGGGACAGCCGAACACCGGGGAGCTGTTTTTT.

The chain joins TRBV6-4 to TRBJ1-1, with 7 bases matching TRBD1. Losses at the gene ends were 6 bases for V and 4 bases for J; bases not matched to a gene: 8. Germline CDR1 MRHNA, CDR2 SNTAGT. The CDR3 runs 14 residues. The CDR3 coding sequence is TGTGCCAGCAGGGCCGACAGGGTGGGCACTGAAGCTTTCTTT. It translates to CASRADRVGTEAFF.

J is TRBJ2-7 and V is TRBV18, with 7 bases fitting TRBD2. The junction had 2 bases not matched to a gene; V was cut back by 3 bases and J by 0 bases. CDR1 KGHSH and CDR2 LQKENI come from the germline V gene. The CDR3 is 14 amino acids. The CDR3 protein is CASSPPSGSYEQYF. CDR3 nucleotides: TGTGCCAGCTCACCGCCTAGCGGCTCCTACGAGCAGTACTTC.

The chain has TRBV29-1 and TRBJ2-3; D is unclear. Germline assignment: CDR1 SQVTM and CDR2 ANQGSEA. Between the trimmed V and J ends, which lost 6 bases and 6 bases, there was a span of 7 bases. The CDR3 loop spans 10 amino acids. CDR3 nucleotide sequence: TGCAGCGTCTACCCCGATACGCAGTATTTT. Its translation is CSVYPDTQYF.

This clone was counted a few times. V is TRBV19 and J is TRBJ1-2, with 7 nucleotides matching TRBD1. The length of the CDR3 is 15 residues. The germline V gene has CDR1 LNHDA and CDR2 SQIVND (reference sequence). The junction had 15 bases not matched to a gene; V was cut back by 7 bases and J by 7 bases. The chain's CDR3 is CASNQGGGQTSGYTF. CDR3 nucleotide sequence: TGTGCCAGTAACCAAGGGGGCGGACAGACAAGTGGCTACACCTTC.

The chain joins TRBV18 to TRBJ2-4; 8 bases are shared with TRBD1. V dropped 5 bases and J dropped 6; count of bases not matched to a gene: 6. Germline assignment: CDR1 KGHSH and CDR2 LQKENI. The CDR3 runs 14 residues. For the CDR3, the DNA is TGTGCCAGCTCAATGGACAGGGACCGAAACATTCAGTACTTC. Translated: CASSMDRDRNIQYF.

Only a few counts were recorded for this clone. The chain links TRBV27 to TRBJ2-1, with 9 bases fitting TRBD2. The CDR3 has 16 amino acids. J lost 7 bases, V lost 1 base, and 8 bases had no gene match. Germline CDR1 MNHEY, CDR2 SMNVEV (reference sequence). This chain's CDR3 is CASSLYRTSDLNEQFF. CDR3 sequence (DNA): TGTGCCAGCAGTTTATACCGGACTAGCGATTTAAATGAGCAGTTCTTC.

This clone is a singleton in its sample. The V call is TRBV19, the J call TRBJ1-1; 12 bases match TRBD1. Germline V gives CDR1 LNHDA, CDR2 SQIVND (reference sequence). The CDR3 loop spans 16 amino acids. With 4 bases clipped from V and 1 base from J, the junction kept 4 bases outside the gene matches. CDR3 protein: CASSRDRGRRNTEAFF. The CDR3 region has the DNA TGTGCCAGTAGTAGGGACAGGGGGCGCAGGAACACTGAAGCTTTCTTT.

The genes are TRBV15 and TRBJ1-5; D not certain. The CDR3 is 14 amino acids. CDR1 is LNHNV and CDR2 is YYDKDF in the germline V gene (reference sequence). The V end was cut by 5 bases, the J end by 3 bases, with 11 bases between. CDR3 loop: CATSGSSTNQPQHF. In DNA, the CDR3 is TGTGCCACCAGCGGAAGTTCGACCAATCAGCCCCAGCATTTT.

J is TRBJ1-5 and V is TRBV18; D unclear. Trimming stripped 2 bases from V and 5 bases from J, with 7 bases between. The CDR3 covers 13 residues. Germline V gene data show CDR1 as KGHSH and CDR2 as LQKENI. CDR3 protein: CASSPGSDQPQHF. The CDR3 region has the DNA TGTGCCAGCTCACCAGGGTCGGATCAGCCCCAGCATTTT.

V and J are TRBV28 and TRBJ1-5; TRBD1 agrees at 7 bases. V lost 6 bases, J lost 6 bases, and 8 bases stayed unmatched. This CDR3 is built from 14 residues. Germline lookup yields CDR1 MDHEN and CDR2 SYDVKM. The CDR3 coding sequence is TGTGCCAGCAGCTCGGGGACAGTAGGTCAGCCCCAGCATTTT. Encoded protein: CASSSGTVGQPQHF.

This chain uses TRBV4-2 with TRBJ2-1, with D possibly being TRBD2 (5 bases). The CDR3 loop spans 15 amino acids. Germline values: CDR1 LGHNA, CDR2 YNFKEQ. V dropped 0 bases and J dropped 4 bases, with 10 bases sitting between them. CDR3 amino acids: CASSQDKLEYNEQFF. The DNA of the CDR3 is TGTGCCAGCAGCCAAGATAAACTAGAGTACAATGAGCAGTTCTTC.

This clone was seen a handful of times. This chain links TRBV5-6 with TRBJ2-7, with a possible D match to TRBD1 (6 bases). The CDR3 totals 14 residues. The germline gives CDR1 SGHDT, CDR2 YYEEEE. The V and J ends lost 4 bases and 3 bases respectively, with 14 bases between them. The DNA of the CDR3 is TGTGCCAGCAGCGGAGGACAGAGATTCTACGAGCAGTACTTC. It translates to CASSGGQRFYEQYF.

The J gene is TRBJ1-5, the V gene TRBV28; the D gene is possibly TRBD1 (5 bases). The V end was cut by 7 bases, the J end by 3 bases, with 13 bases between. This CDR3 is 14 amino acids long. CDR1 and CDR2 (germline): MDHEN, SYDVKM. The CDR3 region is CASTERDYNQPQHF. In DNA, the CDR3 is TGTGCCAGCACCGAGCGGGACTACAATCAGCCCCAGCATTTT.

The chain recombines TRBV11-2 with TRBJ1-3; D ambiguous. Germline CDR1 reads SGHAT; CDR2 reads FQNNGV. Trimming shortened V by 1 base and J by 4 bases, and 5 bases separated the two germline ends. The CDR3 is made up of 13 amino acids. The CDR3 sequence: CASSLVTGNTIYF. CDR3 nucleotide sequence: TGTGCCAGCAGCTTAGTAACCGGAAACACCATATATTTT.